The clone carrying this T cell receptor (beta chain) was found a few times. The target antigen is unknown. This sample was taken from a study of metastatic and nonmetastatic thyroid tumors. Study-wide results and limits: Malignant tumors reportedly showed significantly higher TCR beta diversity than benign nodules in both blood and tumor.

With 8 bases removed from V and 0 bases from J, the gap between germline ends came to 13 bases. This CDR3 is built from 15 residues. From germline, CDR1 is MGHDK and CDR2 SYGVNS. Per the original methods: In papillary thyroid cancer, a distant-metastasis classifier was built using CDR3 differences across clinicopathological groups. TCRdb called clones again from the PCR reads with MiXCR. In this record, the V and J calls reflect TCRdb's handling and not the investigators' own analysis. The sample holds 16,000 or so clones, roughly a quarter seen once. None of the patients had undergone any treatment ahead of thyroid surgery.

The sequenced sample consisted of tumor tissue. This sequence originates from a female donor with papillary thyroid cancer or a benign thyroid nodule (not recorded which). Some clones in this sample may be carry-over from other donors' samples. The genes are TRBV25-1 and TRBJ2-2, with a possible D match to TRBD1 (6 bases). The CDR3 sequence is CASRTGRSNTGELFF. CDR3 nucleotide sequence: TGTGCCAGCCGAACAGGGCGATCGAACACCGGGGAGCTGTTTTTT.